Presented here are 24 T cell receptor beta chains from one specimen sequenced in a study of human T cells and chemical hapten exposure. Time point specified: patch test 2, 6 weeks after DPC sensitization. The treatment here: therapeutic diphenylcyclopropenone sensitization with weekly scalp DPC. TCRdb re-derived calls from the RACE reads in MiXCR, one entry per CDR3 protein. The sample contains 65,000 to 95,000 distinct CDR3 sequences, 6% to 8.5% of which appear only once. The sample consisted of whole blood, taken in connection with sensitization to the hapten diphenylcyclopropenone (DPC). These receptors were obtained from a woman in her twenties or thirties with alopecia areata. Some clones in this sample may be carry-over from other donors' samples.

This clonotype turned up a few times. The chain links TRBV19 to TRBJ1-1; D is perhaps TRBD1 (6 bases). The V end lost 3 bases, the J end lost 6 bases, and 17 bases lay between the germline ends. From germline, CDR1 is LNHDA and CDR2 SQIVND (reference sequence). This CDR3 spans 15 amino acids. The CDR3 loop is CASSIKGGSGSEAFF. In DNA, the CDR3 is TGTGCCAGTAGTATCAAGGGGGGTAGTGGGTCTGAAGCTTTCTTT.

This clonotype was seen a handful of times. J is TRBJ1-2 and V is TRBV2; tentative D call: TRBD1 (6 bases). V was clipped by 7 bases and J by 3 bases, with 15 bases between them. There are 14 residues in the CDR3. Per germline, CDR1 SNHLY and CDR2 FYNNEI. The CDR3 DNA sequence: TGTGCCAGCACCGAGGGGGGCTGGGACTATGGCTACACCTTC. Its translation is CASTEGGWDYGYTF.

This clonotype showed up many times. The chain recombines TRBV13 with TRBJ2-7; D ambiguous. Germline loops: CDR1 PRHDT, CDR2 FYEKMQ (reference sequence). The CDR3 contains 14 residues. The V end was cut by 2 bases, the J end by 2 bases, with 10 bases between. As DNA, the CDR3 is TGTGCCAGCAGCTTAAATTACCGGGCCTACGAGCAGTACTTC. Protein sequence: CASSLNYRAYEQYF.

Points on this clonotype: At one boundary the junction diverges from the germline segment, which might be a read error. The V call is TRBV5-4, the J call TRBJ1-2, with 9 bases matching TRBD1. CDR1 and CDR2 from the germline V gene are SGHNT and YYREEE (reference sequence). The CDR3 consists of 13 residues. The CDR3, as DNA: TGTGCCAGCAGCGGGACAGGGATGGATGGCTACAACTTC. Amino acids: CASSGTGMDGYNF.

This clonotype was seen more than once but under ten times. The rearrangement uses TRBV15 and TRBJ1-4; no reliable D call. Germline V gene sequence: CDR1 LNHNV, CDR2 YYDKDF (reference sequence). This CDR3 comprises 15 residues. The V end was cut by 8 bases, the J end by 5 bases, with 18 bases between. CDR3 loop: CATAEGRTGNEKLFF. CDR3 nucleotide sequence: TGTGCCACCGCCGAAGGGAGGACGGGGAATGAAAAACTGTTTTTT. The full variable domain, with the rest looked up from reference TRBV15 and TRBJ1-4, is DAMVIQNPRYQVTQFGKPVTLSCSQTLNHNVMYWYQQKSSQAPKLLFHYYDKDFNNEADTPDNFQSRRPNTSFCFLDIRSPGLGDTAMYLCATAEGRTGNEKLFFGSGTQLSVL.

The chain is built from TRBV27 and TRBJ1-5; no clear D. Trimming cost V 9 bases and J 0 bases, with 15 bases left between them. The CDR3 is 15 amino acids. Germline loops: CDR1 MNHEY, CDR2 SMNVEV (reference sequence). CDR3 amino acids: CASHGRMNSNQPQHF. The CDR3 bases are TGTGCCAGTCATGGACGGATGAATAGCAATCAGCCCCAGCATTTT.

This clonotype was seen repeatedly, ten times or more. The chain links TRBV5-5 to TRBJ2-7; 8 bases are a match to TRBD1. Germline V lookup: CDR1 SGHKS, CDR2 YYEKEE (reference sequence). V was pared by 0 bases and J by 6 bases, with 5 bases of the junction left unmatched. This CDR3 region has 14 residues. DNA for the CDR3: TGTGCCAGCAGCTTGGAGGGACAGGCCCTCGAGCAGTACTTC. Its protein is CASSLEGQALEQYF.

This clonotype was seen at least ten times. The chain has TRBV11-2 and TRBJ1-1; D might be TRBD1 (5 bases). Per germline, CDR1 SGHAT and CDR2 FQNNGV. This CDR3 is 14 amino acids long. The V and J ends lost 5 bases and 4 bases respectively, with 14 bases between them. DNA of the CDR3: TGTGCCAGCAGCGCCCAGATTGGGGCCACTGAAGCTTTCTTT. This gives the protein CASSAQIGATEAFF.

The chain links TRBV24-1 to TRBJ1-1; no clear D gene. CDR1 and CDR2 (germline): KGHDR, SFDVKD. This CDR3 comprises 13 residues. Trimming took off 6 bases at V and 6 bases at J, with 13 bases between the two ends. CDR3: CATSIKGWAEAFF. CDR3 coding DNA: TGTGCCACCAGTATAAAGGGATGGGCTGAAGCTTTCTTT.

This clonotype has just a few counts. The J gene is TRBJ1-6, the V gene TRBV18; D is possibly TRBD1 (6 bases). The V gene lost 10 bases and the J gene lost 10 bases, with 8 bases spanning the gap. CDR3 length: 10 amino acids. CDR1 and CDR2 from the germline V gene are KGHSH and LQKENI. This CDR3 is CATDRSPLHF. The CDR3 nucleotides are TGTGCCACCGACAGGTCACCCCTCCACTTT.

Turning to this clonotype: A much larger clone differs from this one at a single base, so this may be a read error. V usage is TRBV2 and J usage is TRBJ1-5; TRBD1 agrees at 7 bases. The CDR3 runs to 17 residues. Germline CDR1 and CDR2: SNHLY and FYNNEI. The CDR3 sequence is CASRAGTVSLRGQPQNF. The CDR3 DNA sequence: TGTGCCAGCAGGGCCGGGACAGTAAGTCTGAGGGGTCAGCCCCAGAATTTT.

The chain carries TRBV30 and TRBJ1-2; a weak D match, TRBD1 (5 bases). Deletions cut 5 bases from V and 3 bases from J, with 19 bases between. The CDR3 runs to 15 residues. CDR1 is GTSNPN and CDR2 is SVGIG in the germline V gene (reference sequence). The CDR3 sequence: CAWYPRDRSYYGYTF. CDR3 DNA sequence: TGTGCCTGGTACCCCAGGGACCGCTCGTACTATGGCTACACCTTC.

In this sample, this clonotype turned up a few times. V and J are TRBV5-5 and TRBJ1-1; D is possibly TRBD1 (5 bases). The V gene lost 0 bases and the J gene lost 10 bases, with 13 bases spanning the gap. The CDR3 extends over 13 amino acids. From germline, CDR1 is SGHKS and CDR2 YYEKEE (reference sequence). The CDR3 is CASSLGTQGSAFF. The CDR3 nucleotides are TGTGCCAGCAGCTTGGGTACTCAGGGCTCAGCTTTCTTT.

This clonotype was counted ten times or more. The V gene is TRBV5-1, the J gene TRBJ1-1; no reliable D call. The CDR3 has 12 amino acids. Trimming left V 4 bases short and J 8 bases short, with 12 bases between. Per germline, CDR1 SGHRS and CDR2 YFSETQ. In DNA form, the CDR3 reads TGCGCCAGCAGCACACAGAAAGGGGAAGCTTTCTTT. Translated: CASSTQKGEAFF.

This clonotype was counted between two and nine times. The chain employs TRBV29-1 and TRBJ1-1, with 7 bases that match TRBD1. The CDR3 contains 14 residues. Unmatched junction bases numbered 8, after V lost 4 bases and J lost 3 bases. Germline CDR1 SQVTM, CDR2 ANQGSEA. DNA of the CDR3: TGCAGCGTTGCCAGGGGGATCTTGGACACTGAAGCTTTCTTT. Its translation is CSVARGILDTEAFF.

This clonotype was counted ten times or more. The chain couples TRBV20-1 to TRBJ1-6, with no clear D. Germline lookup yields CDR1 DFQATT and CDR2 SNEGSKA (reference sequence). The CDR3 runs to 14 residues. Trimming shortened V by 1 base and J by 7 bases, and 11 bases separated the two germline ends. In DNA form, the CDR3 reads TGCAGTGCTAGAGCGGGCAGCTTGAATTCACCCCTCCACTTT. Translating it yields CSARAGSLNSPLHF.

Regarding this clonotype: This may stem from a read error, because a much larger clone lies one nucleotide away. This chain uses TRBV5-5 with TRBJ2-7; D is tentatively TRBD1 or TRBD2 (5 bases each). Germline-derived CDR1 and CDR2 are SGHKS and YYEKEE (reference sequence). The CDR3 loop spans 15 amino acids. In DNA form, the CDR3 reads TGTGTCAGCAGCCAGAATTGGGGACCGGCATACGAGCAGTACTTC. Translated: CVSSQNWGPAYEQYF.

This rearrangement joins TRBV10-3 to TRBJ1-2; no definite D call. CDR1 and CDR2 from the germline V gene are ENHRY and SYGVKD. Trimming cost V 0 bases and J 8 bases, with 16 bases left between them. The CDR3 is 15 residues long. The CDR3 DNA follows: TGTGCCATCAGTGAGTCGTATTCGGCCCCTGGAGGCTACACCTTC. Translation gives CAISESYSAPGGYTF.

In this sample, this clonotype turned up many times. The CDR3 bases are TGTGCCAGCAGCTTAGCTGCCAGGGACGCTGAAGCTTTCTTT. This sequence encodes CASSLAARDAEAFF. This chain uses TRBV7-2 with TRBJ1-1; D possibly corresponds to TRBD1 (5 bases). CDR1 and CDR2 from the germline V gene are SGHTA and FQGNSA. V was shortened by 0 bases and J by 6 bases, with 11 bases between the two germline ends. CDR3 size: 14 residues.

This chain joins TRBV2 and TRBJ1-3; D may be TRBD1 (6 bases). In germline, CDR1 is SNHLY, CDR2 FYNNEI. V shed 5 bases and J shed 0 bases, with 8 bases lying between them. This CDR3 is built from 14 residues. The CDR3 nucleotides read TGTGCCAGCAGTCAGGGGCACTCTGGAAACACCATATATTTT. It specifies CASSQGHSGNTIYF.

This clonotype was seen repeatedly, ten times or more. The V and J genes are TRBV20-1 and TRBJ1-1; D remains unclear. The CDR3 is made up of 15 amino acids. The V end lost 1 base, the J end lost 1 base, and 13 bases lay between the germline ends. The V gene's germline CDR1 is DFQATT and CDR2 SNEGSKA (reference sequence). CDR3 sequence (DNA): TGCAGTGCTAGAGGATTAGGAGCTGCGAACACTGAAGCTTTCTTT. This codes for CSARGLGAANTEAFF.

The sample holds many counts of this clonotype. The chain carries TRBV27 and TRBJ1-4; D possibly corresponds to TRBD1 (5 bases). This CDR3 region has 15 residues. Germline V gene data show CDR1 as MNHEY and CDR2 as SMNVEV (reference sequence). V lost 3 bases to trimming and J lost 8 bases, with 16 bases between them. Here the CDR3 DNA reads TGTGCCAGCAGTTTGGGACGGGGACGCGGGGAAAAACTGTTTTTT. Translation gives CASSLGRGRGEKLFF.

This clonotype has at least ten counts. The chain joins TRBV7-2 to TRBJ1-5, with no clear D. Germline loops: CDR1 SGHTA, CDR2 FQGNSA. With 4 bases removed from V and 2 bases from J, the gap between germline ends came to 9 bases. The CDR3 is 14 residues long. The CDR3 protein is CASSSRGGNQPQHF. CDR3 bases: TGTGCCAGCAGCTCCCGGGGAGGCAATCAGCCCCAGCATTTT.

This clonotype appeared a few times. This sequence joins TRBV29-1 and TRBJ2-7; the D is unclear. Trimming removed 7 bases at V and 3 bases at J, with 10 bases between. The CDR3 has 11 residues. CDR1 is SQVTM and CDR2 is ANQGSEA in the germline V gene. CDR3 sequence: CSASERYEQYF. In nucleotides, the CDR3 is TGCAGCGCATCGGAGCGCTACGAGCAGTACTTC.